This T cell receptor beta chain was obtained from a study of blood T cell repertoires in COVID-19. The germline V gene has CDR1 SEHNR and CDR2 FQNEAQ (reference sequence). J was trimmed by 7 bases and V by 3 bases; bases with no gene match: 9. The CDR3 totals 15 residues. This table comes from immunoSEQ multiplex PCR, and its TCRdb copy is limited to in-frame clones, with some not included. The repertoire holds some 490,000 clones, roughly nine tenths seen once, with around 7.9% in the top ten. Symptom resolution, clearance, or two negative PCRs marked donors in Cohort 3 as recovered. The sample comprised PBMCs or T cells enriched from blood (not recorded which). The clonotype was recovered from a woman in her fifties or sixties who had recovered from COVID-19. The chain links TRBV7-9 to TRBJ2-1; 7 nucleotides align to TRBD2. CDR3 sequence: CASSFLLAEVNEQFF. Written as DNA, the CDR3 is TGTGCCAGCAGCTTTCTGCTAGCGGAGGTAAATGAGCAGTTCTTC.